The 17 T cell receptor beta chains reported below all come from one sample, sequenced in a study of blood T cell repertoires in COVID-19 (TCRdb year 2020). Libraries were built with the immunoSEQ multiplex PCR assay. The immuneACCESS repertoire file appears here via TCRdb, limited to in-frame rearrangements. These files lack a portion of the clones; in checked studies, under half of the deficit traces to unresolved V genes, and the cause of the others is not known. The sample yields around 71,000 clones; approximately 86% were counted once. The ten top clones hold 1.5% to 2.5% of the sample. Material: peripheral blood. The source of these receptors is a woman aged 55-70 years with acute or convalescent COVID-19.

The chain uses TRBV28 and TRBJ1-2, with D maybe TRBD1 (6 bases). This CDR3 region has 15 residues. V lost 5 bases to trimming and J lost 2 bases, with 15 bases between them. Germline V gene lookup returns CDR1 MDHEN and CDR2 SYDVKM. The CDR3 loop is CASSESTGINYGYTF. The CDR3 nucleotides read TGTGCCAGCAGTGAAAGTACAGGGATCAACTATGGCTACACCTTC.

This sequence joins TRBV29-1 and TRBJ2-1; 7 positions agree with TRBD2. Germline trimming cut 4 bases from V and 9 bases from J; bases unmatched to any gene: 15. CDR1 SQVTM and CDR2 ANQGSEA come from the germline V gene. This CDR3 comprises 15 residues. The CDR3 nucleotides are TGCAGCGTTGGGGATCTTGGCGGGGGTTTCCTTGAGCAGTTCTTC. Translating gives CSVGDLGGGFLEQFF.

The rearrangement links TRBV10-3 to TRBJ1-1, with 7 positions matching TRBD1. Germline V gene lookup returns CDR1 ENHRY and CDR2 SYGVKD. V trimming: 4 bases; J trimming: 1 base; junction bases outside the gene matches: 3. The length of the CDR3 is 14 residues. The CDR3 nucleotides read TGTGCCATCAGTGCTTCAGGGGGGAACACTGAAGCTTTCTTT. This gives the protein CAISASGGNTEAFF.

The chain is built from TRBV2 and TRBJ2-7, with D uncertain. Trimming stripped 0 bases from V and 5 bases from J, with 8 bases between. The CDR3 is 13 residues long. The V gene's germline CDR1 is SNHLY and CDR2 FYNNEI. CDR3 nucleotides: TGTGCCAGCAGTGAAGCAATGCCAGACGAGCAGTACTTC. It specifies CASSEAMPDEQYF.

The gene calls are TRBV6-2 or TRBV6-3 and TRBJ2-7; a possible D gene is TRBD2 (5 bases). The CDR3 runs to 11 residues. Deletions cut 4 bases from V and 7 bases from J, with 8 bases between. CDR1 and CDR2 (germline): MNHEY, SVGEGT. This chain's CDR3 is CASSSRTEQYF. Written as DNA, the CDR3 is TGTGCCAGCAGTTCCCGGACTGAGCAGTACTTC.

A few counts support this clone. The gene calls are TRBV7-2 and TRBJ2-7; a possible D gene is TRBD1 (7 bases). V was shortened by 6 bases and J by 4 bases, with 16 bases between the two germline ends. CDR3 length: 14 amino acids. Germline loops: CDR1 SGHTA, CDR2 FQGNSA. CDR3 coding DNA: TGTGCCAGCAGTTCTACAGGGGCGGGGTACGAGCAGTACTTC. This sequence encodes CASSSTGAGYEQYF. The whole variable domain, filled in from reference TRBV7-2 and TRBJ2-7, reads GAGVSQSPSNKVTEKGKDVELRCDPISGHTALYWYRQSLGQGLEFLIYFQGNSAPDKSGLPSDRFSAERTGGSVSTLTIQRTQQEDSAVYLCASSSTGAGYEQYFGPGTRLTVT.

The genes are TRBV29-1 and TRBJ1-1; a weak D match, TRBD1 (5 bases). The CDR3 is 14 residues long. Germline assignment: CDR1 SQVTM and CDR2 ANQGSEA. V was shortened by 4 bases and J by 6 bases, with 18 bases between the two germline ends. This CDR3 reads CSVVVRGESPEAFF. The CDR3 DNA reads as TGCAGCGTTGTAGTGCGGGGGGAGTCGCCTGAAGCTTTCTTT.

The CDR3 here is CASSLPGSGNTIYF. The CDR3 DNA is TGTGCCAGCAGCTTACCGGGCTCTGGAAACACCATATATTTT. The chain has TRBV7-6 and TRBJ1-3; D ambiguous. Trimming cost V 2 bases and J 0 bases, with 5 bases left between them. The CDR3 length is 14 residues. Looked up from germline, CDR1 is SGHVS and CDR2 is FNYEAQ.

The V and J genes are TRBV28 and TRBJ1-5, with D perhaps TRBD1 (5 bases). V shed 8 bases and J shed 7 bases, with 12 bases lying between them. Germline CDR1 is MDHEN and CDR2 is SYDVKM. This CDR3 contains 12 residues. This chain's CDR3 is CASRGGRQPQHF. The CDR3 region has the DNA TGTGCCAGCCGGGGGGGGAGACAGCCCCAGCATTTT.

The gene calls are TRBV18 and TRBJ1-3; 10 bases match TRBD1. V dropped 5 bases and J dropped 3; count of bases not matched to a gene: 16. The CDR3 loop spans 19 amino acids. From germline, CDR1 is KGHSH and CDR2 LQKENI. The CDR3 here is CASSIISSPGTGVGNTIYF. For the CDR3, the DNA is TGTGCCAGCTCAATAATAAGCAGCCCCGGGACAGGGGTTGGAAACACCATATATTTT.

J is TRBJ2-1 and V is TRBV7-6, with D unclear. The germline V gene has CDR1 SGHVS and CDR2 FNYEAQ. The CDR3 is 11 amino acids. The V end lost 5 bases, the J end lost 5 bases, and 4 bases lay between the germline ends. CDR3 bases: TGTGCCAGCAGCGAGAACAATGAGCAGTTCTTC. This sequence encodes CASSENNEQFF.

This chain uses TRBV19 with TRBJ1-1; TRBD1 aligns across 8 bases. Germline trimming cut 7 bases from V and 3 bases from J; bases unmatched to any gene: 13. The CDR3 consists of 16 residues. Looked up from germline, CDR1 is LNHDA and CDR2 is SQIVND (reference sequence). The CDR3 DNA is TGTGCCAGTATGGGCTCTTCCTACAGGGGGTACACTGAAGCTTTCTTT. Residues: CASMGSSYRGYTEAFF. Complete variable domain (other parts from reference TRBV19 and TRBJ1-1): DGGITQSPKYLFRKEGQNVTLSCEQNLNHDAMYWYRQDPGQGLRLIYYSQIVNDFQKGDIAEGYSVSREKKESFPLTVTSAQKNPTAFYLCASMGSSYRGYTEAFFGQGTRLTVV.

The chain uses TRBV10-3 and TRBJ2-4; possibly TRBD1 for D (6 bases). CDR1 and CDR2 (germline): ENHRY, SYGVKD. This CDR3 is built from 13 residues. The V gene lost 6 bases and the J gene lost 8 bases, with 14 bases spanning the gap. The CDR3 loop is CAISRTDKDIQYF. As DNA, the CDR3 is TGTGCCATCAGCCGGACAGACAAGGACATTCAGTACTTC.

The CDR3 region has the DNA TGTGCCAGCAGCAACGGACAGATCTCCTATAATTCACCCCTCCACTTT. Protein sequence: CASSNGQISYNSPLHF. This chain uses TRBV5-6 with TRBJ1-6, with D possibly TRBD1 on 6 matching bases. V was pared by 4 bases and J by 0 bases, with 11 bases between. The CDR3 has 16 amino acids. Germline lookup yields CDR1 SGHDT and CDR2 YYEEEE. The whole variable domain, filled in from reference TRBV5-6 and TRBJ1-6, reads DAGVTQSPTHLIKTRGQQVTLRCSPKSGHDTVSWYQQALGQGPQFIFQYYEEEERQRGNFPDRFSGHQFPNYSSELNVNALLLGDSALYLCASSNGQISYNSPLHFGNGTRLTVT.

The chain joins TRBV27 to TRBJ1-2, with 7 bases matching TRBD1. CDR3 length equals 13 residues. Trimming removed 3 bases from V and 6 bases from J; junction bases left unmatched: 4. Germline V gene sequence: CDR1 MNHEY, CDR2 SMNVEV (reference sequence). The CDR3 sequence is CASSFSGTDGYTF. CDR3 DNA: TGTGCCAGCAGTTTTTCCGGGACAGATGGCTACACCTTC.

The chain uses TRBV6-2 or TRBV6-3 and TRBJ2-1, with TRBD2 identical over 14 bases. Germline CDR1 MNHEY, CDR2 SVGEGT. This CDR3 comprises 16 residues. Trimming took 5 bases from V and 9 from J; bases not matched to a gene: 9. In DNA, the CDR3 is TGTGCCAGCAGTCAGCCTAGGGGACTAGCGGGAGTTGAGCAGTTCTTC. Translated: CASSQPRGLAGVEQFF.

As concerns this clone: This sample includes further DNA sequences coding for the same CDR3. The rearrangement joins TRBV6-5 to TRBJ2-7; 10 bases agree with TRBD1. The ends lost 0 bases at V and 3 bases at J; junction bases unmatched: 2. The germline V gene encodes CDR1 MNHEY and CDR2 SVGAGI. The length of the CDR3 is 15 residues. This CDR3 is CASSYSGTGDYEQYF. CDR3 DNA sequence: TGTGCCAGCAGTTACTCGGGGACAGGGGACTACGAGCAGTACTTC.